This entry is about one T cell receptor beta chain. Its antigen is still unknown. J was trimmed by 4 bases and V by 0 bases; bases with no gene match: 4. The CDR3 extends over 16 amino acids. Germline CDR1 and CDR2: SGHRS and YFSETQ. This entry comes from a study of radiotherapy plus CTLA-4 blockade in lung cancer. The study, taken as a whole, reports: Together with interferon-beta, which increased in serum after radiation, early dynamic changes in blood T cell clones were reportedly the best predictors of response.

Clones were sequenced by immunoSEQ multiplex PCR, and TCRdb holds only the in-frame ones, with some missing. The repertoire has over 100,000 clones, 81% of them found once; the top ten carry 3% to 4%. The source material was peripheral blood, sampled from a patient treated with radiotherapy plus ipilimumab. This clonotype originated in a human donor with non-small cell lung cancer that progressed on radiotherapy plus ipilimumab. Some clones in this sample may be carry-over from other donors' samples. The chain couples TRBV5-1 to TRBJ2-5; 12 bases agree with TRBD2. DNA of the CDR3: TGCGCCAGCAGCTTGGGGCTAGCGGGGGGGCGAGAGACCCAGTACTTC. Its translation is CASSLGLAGGRETQYF.